This TCR beta chain was observed in a study of T cell changes during pregnancy in multiple sclerosis. The CDR3 runs to 15 residues. J lost 1 base, V lost 1 base, and 2 bases had no gene match. The germline V gene encodes CDR1 SGHAT and CDR2 FQNNGV. Data came from immunoSEQ multiplex PCR; TCRdb stores just in-frame clones and leaves some out. The sample shows tens of thousands of clones, roughly 92% of them seen only once. The chain has TRBV11-2 and TRBJ2-7, with 9 bases matching TRBD2. This specimen consisted of peripheral blood, obtained before pregnancy. The receptor comes from a female donor with multiple sclerosis, enrolled in a pregnancy study. As DNA, the CDR3 is TGTGCCAGCAGCTTAGTAGCGGGAGAGTCCTACGAGCAGTACTTC. Its translation: CASSLVAGESYEQYF.